The rows below give T cell receptor beta chains drawn from one sample of a study of blood T cell repertoires in COVID-19. Data came from immunoSEQ multiplex PCR; TCRdb stores just in-frame clones and leaves some out. The sample yields 140,000 to 150,000 clones, about three quarters seen once. Material: peripheral blood. The receptors come from a man aged 50-59 years with acute or convalescent COVID-19. CDR3s include the opening cysteine and the closing phenylalanine or tryptophan. Each record gives: CDR3 protein, CDR3 DNA, J gene, clone size, V gene, D gene. The D gene is left open where the match is weak. Rows may omit the clone size; those that give it use once, few, many or a size class.

CASSIDYRSAEAFF,TGTGCCAGTAGTATAGATTACCGTAGCGCTGAAGCTTTCTTT,TRBJ1-1,-,TRBV19,-
CASSNSGGSTDTQYF,TGTGCCAGCAGTAATAGCGGGGGAAGCACAGATACGCAGTATTTT,TRBJ2-3,-,TRBV2,TRBD2
CAWSPDRHTEAFF,TGTGCCTGGAGTCCTGACAGGCACACTGAAGCTTTCTTT,TRBJ1-1,-,TRBV30,-
CASSRPGTGAIQYF,TGTGCCAGCAGCCGCCCAGGGACTGGGGCCATTCAGTACTTC,TRBJ2-4,-,TRBV7-9,-
CASSPGRTARNEQYF,TGTGCCAGCTCACCGGGTAGGACAGCCAGGAACGAGCAGTACTTC,TRBJ2-7,-,TRBV18,-
CASSAPQTGEDQPQHF,TGTGCCAGCAGCGCTCCACAGACAGGGGAGGATCAGCCCCAGCATTTT,TRBJ1-5,-,TRBV7-9,TRBD1
CASSLFGGTNYGYTF,TGTGCCAGCAGCTTATTTGGAGGAACTAACTATGGCTACACCTTC,TRBJ1-2,-,TRBV7-8,-
CASSRRDASSYNSPLHF,TGTGCCAGCAGCCGGCGGGACGCGAGCTCCTATAATTCACCCCTCCACTTT,TRBJ1-6,few,TRBV7-8,-
CASSSRTGGKSTYNEQFF,TGCGCCAGCAGCTCCCGGACAGGGGGAAAGAGCACCTACAATGAGCAGTTCTTC,TRBJ2-1,-,TRBV5-1,TRBD1
CASSLEAGVDTQYF,TGCGCCAGCAGCTTGGAAGCAGGGGTAGATACGCAGTATTTT,TRBJ2-3,-,TRBV5-1,-
CASSLRALGGYGYTF,TGTGCCAGCAGTTTACGAGCATTAGGGGGATATGGCTACACCTTC,TRBJ1-2,-,TRBV27,-
CASSPGTSGPGAKDTQYF,TGTGCCAGCAGCCCCGGGACTAGCGGGCCCGGGGCGAAAGATACGCAGTATTTT,TRBJ2-3,few,TRBV11-3,TRBD2
CASSRAGQGPYEQYF,TGCGCCAGCAGCCGAGCGGGACAGGGTCCCTACGAGCAGTACTTC,TRBJ2-7,many,TRBV4-1,TRBD1
CASGLVTSGGADTQYF,TGTGCTAGTGGTTTGGTAACGTCAGGGGGAGCAGATACGCAGTATTTT,TRBJ2-3,-,TRBV12-5,TRBD1
CSVVQGGGTEAFF,TGCAGCGTTGTACAGGGTGGGGGCACTGAAGCTTTCTTT,TRBJ1-1,-,TRBV29-1,-
CASSLRGEETQYF,TGTGCCAGCAGCCTCAGGGGGGAGGAGACCCAGTACTTC,TRBJ2-5,-,TRBV5-4,-
CASSYSGLFEKLFF,TGTGCCAGCAGTTACTCGGGACTGTTTGAAAAACTGTTTTTT,TRBJ1-4,-,TRBV6-2/TRBV6-3,-
CASSVIPNTEAFF,TGTGCCAGCAGCGTTATTCCGAACACTGAAGCTTTCTTT,TRBJ1-1,once,TRBV13,-
CASSFGTGGGETQYF,TGTGCCAGCAGCTTTGGGACAGGCGGGGGAGAGACCCAGTACTTC,TRBJ2-5,once,TRBV6-5,-
CASSAGTTEGGYTF,TGTGCCAGTAGTGCCGGGACTACGGAGGGGGGCTACACCTTC,TRBJ1-2,-,TRBV19,-
CASSATGRRGYTF,TGTGCCAGCAGTGCGACAGGGCGACGAGGCTACACCTTC,TRBJ1-2,-,TRBV2,TRBD1
CSFQTGSGNTIYF,TGCAGCTTCCAGACGGGCTCTGGAAACACCATATATTTT,TRBJ1-3,few,TRBV29-1,-
CASSSGLRETQYF,TGCGCCAGCAGCTCCGGACTCAGGGAGACCCAGTACTTC,TRBJ2-5,-,TRBV5-1,-
CASSVRDSNNSPLHF,TGTGCCAGCTCAGTAAGGGACAGCAATAATTCACCCCTCCACTTT,TRBJ1-6,-,TRBV18,TRBD1
CASSTTGGGLMNTEAFF,TGTGCCAGCAGTACAACAGGGGGCGGTCTAATGAACACTGAAGCTTTCTTT,TRBJ1-1,-,TRBV27,TRBD1
CASTKSGLSTDTQYF,TGTGCCAGCACAAAGTCGGGACTCAGCACAGATACGCAGTATTTT,TRBJ2-3,-,TRBV6-5,-
CASSQSMFGTGFGGELFF,TGTGCCAGCAGCCAGAGCATGTTCGGGACAGGGTTTGGCGGGGAGCTGTTTTTT,TRBJ2-2,-,TRBV3-1/TRBV3-2,TRBD1
CAWTYPLARANTEAFF,TGTGCCTGGACCTATCCCCTCGCCAGGGCGAACACTGAAGCTTTCTTT,TRBJ1-1,-,TRBV30,-
CAISESQGRGTEAFF,TGTGCCATCAGTGAGTCTCAGGGAAGGGGAACTGAAGCTTTCTTT,TRBJ1-1,-,TRBV10-3,-
CASSLVSRNIQYF,TGTGCCAGCAGCTTAGTGTCGCGGAACATTCAGTACTTC,TRBJ2-4,once,TRBV7-8,-